What follows describes a single T cell receptor beta chain. Its antigen is still unknown. CDR1 SGHTA and CDR2 FQGTGA come from the germline V gene. V was shortened by 2 bases and J by 5 bases, with 14 bases between the two germline ends. The CDR3 runs 15 residues. This record belongs to a study of cytomegalovirus exposure and HLA in healthy donors. A multiplex PCR was run with 60 Vbeta primers and 13 Jbeta primers. Data came from immunoSEQ multiplex PCR; TCRdb stores just in-frame clones and leaves some out. The sample records about 160,000 clones, 60% to 80% being singletons. It was healthy bone marrow donors who served as donors. Overall study results and limits: Associated with cytomegalovirus, according to the listing, were 150 to 200 TCR beta chains. Analysis performed later found roughly 17,000 TCR beta sequences associated with HLA alleles at 0.05 false discovery rate. Analyzed later, most CMV-associated TCR beta chains appeared HLA-restricted.

This TCR came from a man aged 18 to 29 in good health and CMV-seropositive. The sequencing sample was made of PBMCs. The J gene is TRBJ2-3, the V gene TRBV7-3; possible D gene TRBD1, 6 bases. The CDR3 loop is CASSLLGAYGDTQYF. The CDR3 DNA is TGTGCCAGCAGCTTACTGGGGGCTTATGGAGATACGCAGTATTTT.